This entry lists 10 T cell receptor beta chains sequenced from one sample in a study of OX40 agonist ivuxolimab in advanced cancers. Generated by immunoSEQ multiplex PCR, the TCRdb table keeps only in-frame clones and is missing some. The table has 20,000 to 25,000 clones, about nine tenths seen once; the top ten hold approximately 25%. Sample: CD4+ or CD8+ T cells sorted from blood, taken in a trial of the OX40 agonist ivuxolimab. Receptors originate from an adult with an advanced solid tumor such as melanoma, head and neck, liver or kidney cancer.

The genes are TRBV30 and TRBJ2-5, with D perhaps matching TRBD1 (6 bases). Germline-derived CDR1 and CDR2 are GTSNPN and SVGIG (reference sequence). Trimming pared 4 bases from V and 1 base from J, leaving 13 bases between. CDR3 length: 14 amino acids. The CDR3 loop is CAWTLQGAQETQYF. CDR3 DNA sequence: TGTGCCTGGACCTTACAGGGTGCCCAAGAGACCCAGTACTTC.

The rearrangement joins TRBV13 to TRBJ2-7, with D perhaps assigned TRBD1 or TRBD2 (5 bases each). The germline V gene encodes CDR1 PRHDT and CDR2 FYEKMQ (reference sequence). The CDR3 is 15 residues long. V gave up 2 bases and J gave up 3 bases, with 14 bases separating them. The chain's CDR3 is CASSLQGLGDYEQYF. DNA of the CDR3: TGTGCCAGCAGCTTACAAGGGCTGGGGGACTACGAGCAGTACTTC.

In this sample, this clone turned up once. The chain employs TRBV7-9 and TRBJ2-7, with D tentatively TRBD1 (6 bases). The V end lost 4 bases, the J end lost 2 bases, and 12 bases lay between the germline ends. The CDR3 is 14 amino acids. Germline-derived CDR1 and CDR2 are SEHNR and FQNEAQ (reference sequence). The CDR3 loop is CASSSGTGTYEQYF. The CDR3 DNA reads as TGTGCCAGCAGCTCCGGAACAGGGACCTACGAGCAGTACTTC.

The chain joins TRBV28 to TRBJ2-3; D perhaps matches TRBD1 (5 bases). The V end was cut by 3 bases, the J end by 2 bases, with 9 bases between. This CDR3 contains 14 residues. The germline CDR1 and CDR2 sequences are MDHEN and SYDVKM. The CDR3 loop is CASSFIGATDTQYF. The CDR3 bases are TGTGCCAGCAGTTTCATAGGGGCCACAGATACGCAGTATTTT.

With respect to this clone: The junction does not match germline at one end; this may be a read error. The chain is built from TRBV5-6 and TRBJ2-1; D unresolved. The CDR3 contains 10 residues. Per germline, CDR1 SGHDT and CDR2 YYEEEE. CDR3 nucleotide sequence: TGTGCCAGCAGCTTAGACCAAGTGGTCTTC. As protein: CASSLDQVVF. Based on the CDR3 plus reference TRBV5-6 and TRBJ2-1, the full variable domain is DAGVTQSPTHLIKTRGQQVTLRCSPKSGHDTVSWYQQALGQGPQFIFQYYEEEERQRGNFPDRFSGHQFPNYSSELNVNALLLGDSALYLCASSLDQVVFGPGTRLTVL.

The chain couples TRBV1 to TRBJ2-4; the DNA was not compared with TRBD1, the D call given in the table. TRBV1 constitutes a pseudogene. The CDR3 runs 17 residues. In DNA form, the CDR3 reads TGCACCAGCAGCCGAGAGAGGGACAGCATAGACAAAAACATTCAGTACTTC. Its protein is CTSSRERDSIDKNIQYF.

J is TRBJ2-1 and V is TRBV7-9; the D gene is possibly TRBD2 (5 bases). This CDR3 is 14 amino acids long. Trimming pared 1 base from V and 6 bases from J, leaving 10 bases between. Germline loops: CDR1 SEHNR, CDR2 FQNEAQ (reference sequence). CDR3 DNA sequence: TGTGCCAGCAGCTTAGAGGGTAGCGTCAATGAGCAGTTCTTC. Encoded protein: CASSLEGSVNEQFF. The full variable domain, rest sourced from reference TRBV7-9 and TRBJ2-1, is DTGVSQNPRHKITKRGQNVTFRCDPISEHNRLYWYRQTLGQGPEFLTYFQNEAQLEKSRLLSDRFSAERPKGSFSTLEIQRTEQGDSAMYLCASSLEGSVNEQFFGPGTRLTVL.

The chain couples TRBV4-1 to TRBJ2-5, with 10 nucleotides matching TRBD2. The CDR3 spans 17 residues. The V and J ends lost 0 bases and 4 bases, in that order; junction bases with no gene match: 8. Germline V gene lookup returns CDR1 MGHRA and CDR2 YSYEKL. CDR3 region: CASSQEPSGSSSETQYF. The CDR3 region has the DNA TGCGCCAGCAGCCAAGAACCTAGCGGGAGTTCGTCAGAGACCCAGTACTTC.

V gene TRBV4-3 combines with J gene TRBJ2-1, with D possibly being TRBD2 (6 bases). Germline V gene lookup returns CDR1 LGHNA and CDR2 YSLEER. V was clipped by 1 base and J by 3 bases, with 10 bases between them. The CDR3 has 15 amino acids. CDR3 sequence: CASSQGAGFYNEQFF. The CDR3 coding sequence is TGCGCCAGCAGCCAAGGGGCGGGGTTCTACAATGAGCAGTTCTTC.

V gene TRBV11-2 combines with J gene TRBJ2-3, with TRBD1 as a possible D gene (7 bases). Trimming took off 2 bases at V and 2 bases at J, with 11 bases between the two ends. The germline gives CDR1 SGHAT, CDR2 FQNNGV. CDR3 length: 15 amino acids. CDR3 in amino acids: CASSLIRGVTDTQYF. CDR3 in DNA: TGTGCCAGCAGCTTAATCAGGGGGGTCACAGATACGCAGTATTTT.